The present entry profiles one T cell receptor beta chain with its context. V trimming: 3 bases; J trimming: 0 bases; junction bases outside the gene matches: 6. The CDR3 has 16 residues. Germline V gives CDR1 KGHSH, CDR2 LQKENI. The sample belongs to a study of control samples from healthy donors and cancer patients. Sequencing was performed with immunoSEQ multiplex PCR; in TCRdb, only in-frame clones are kept and a portion is missing. The sample shows about 85,000 clones, 90% of them seen only once. The sequenced sample was blood. The receptor was derived from a woman aged 18-29 years in good health. The chain carries TRBV18 and TRBJ1-2; 8 nucleotides agree with TRBD1. CDR3 coding DNA: TGTGCCAGCTCACCGACCGGGACAGGAGCTAACTATGGCTACACCTTC. Amino acid sequence: CASSPTGTGANYGYTF.